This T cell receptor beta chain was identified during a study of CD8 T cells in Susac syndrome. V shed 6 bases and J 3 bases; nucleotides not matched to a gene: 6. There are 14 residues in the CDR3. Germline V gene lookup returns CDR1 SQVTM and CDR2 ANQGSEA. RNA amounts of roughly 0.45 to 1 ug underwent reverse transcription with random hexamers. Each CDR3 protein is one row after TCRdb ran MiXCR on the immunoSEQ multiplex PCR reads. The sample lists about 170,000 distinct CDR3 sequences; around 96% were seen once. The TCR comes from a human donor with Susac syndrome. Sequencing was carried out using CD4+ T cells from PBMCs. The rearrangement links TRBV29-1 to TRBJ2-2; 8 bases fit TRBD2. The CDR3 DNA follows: TGCAGCGTCCCAGGACTAGCATACACCGGGGAGCTGTTTTTT. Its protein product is CSVPGLAYTGELFF.